The TCR beta chain described here comes from a study of T cells in Graves' hyperthyroidism and ophthalmopathy. This clonotype was counted ten times or more. What it binds is unknown. Template material for amplifying TCR beta CDR3 regions consisted of RNA transcripts. The primer set for the first-round RT-PCR of the TCR CDR3 was HTBI. Via MiXCR, TCRdb re-called the multiplex PCR reads, giving one row per CDR3 protein. This sample has 500,000 or so distinct CDR3 sequences, with about a sixth found just once. The study, taken as a whole, reports: Most clonotypes expanded in thyroid above 0.001 were likewise present in blood. In validation, the model predicted ophthalmopathy. These predictions came a median roughly 7.1 months before onset.

This CDR3 region has 13 residues. Deletions cut 3 bases from V and 1 base from J, with 6 bases between. CDR1 and CDR2 from the germline V gene are MDHEN and SYDVKM. This chain links TRBV28 with TRBJ1-1; D gene unclear. Sequences were obtained from blood. The clonotype was recovered from a woman between 18 and 29 years old with Graves' ophthalmopathy. This chain's CDR3 is CASSFWQNTEAFF. The CDR3 bases are TGTGCCAGCAGTTTCTGGCAGAACACTGAAGCTTTCTTT. Full variable domain (rest looked up from reference TRBV28 and TRBJ1-1): DVKVTQSSRYLVKRTGEKVFLECVQDMDHENMFWYRQDPGLGLRLIYFSYDVKMKEKGDIPEGYSVSREKKERFSLILESASTNQTSMYLCASSFWQNTEAFFGQGTRLTVV.